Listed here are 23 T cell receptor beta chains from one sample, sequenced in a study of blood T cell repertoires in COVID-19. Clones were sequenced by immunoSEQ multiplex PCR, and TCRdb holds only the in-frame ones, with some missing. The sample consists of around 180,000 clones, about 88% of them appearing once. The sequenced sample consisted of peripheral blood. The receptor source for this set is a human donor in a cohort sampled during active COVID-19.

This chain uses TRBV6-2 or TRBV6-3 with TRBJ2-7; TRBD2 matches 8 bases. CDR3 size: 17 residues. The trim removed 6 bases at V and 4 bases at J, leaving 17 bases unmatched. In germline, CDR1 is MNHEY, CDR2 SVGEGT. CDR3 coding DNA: TGTGCCAGCAGCCGAGACAAGACTAGCGCCAACATTTACGAGCAGTACTTC. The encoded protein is CASSRDKTSANIYEQYF.

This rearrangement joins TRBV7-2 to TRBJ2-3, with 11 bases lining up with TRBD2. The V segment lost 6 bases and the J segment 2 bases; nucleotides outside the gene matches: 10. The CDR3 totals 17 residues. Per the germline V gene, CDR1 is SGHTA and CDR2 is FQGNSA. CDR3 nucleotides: TGTGCCAGCAGTCGTATCACTAGCGGGGGTTACACAGATACGCAGTATTTT. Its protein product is CASSRITSGGYTDTQYF.

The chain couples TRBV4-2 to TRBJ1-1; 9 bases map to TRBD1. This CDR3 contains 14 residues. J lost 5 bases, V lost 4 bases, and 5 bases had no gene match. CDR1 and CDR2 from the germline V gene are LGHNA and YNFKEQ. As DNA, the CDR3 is TGTGCCAGCAGCCTCCGGGACAGGGTAACTGAAGCTTTCTTT. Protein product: CASSLRDRVTEAFF.

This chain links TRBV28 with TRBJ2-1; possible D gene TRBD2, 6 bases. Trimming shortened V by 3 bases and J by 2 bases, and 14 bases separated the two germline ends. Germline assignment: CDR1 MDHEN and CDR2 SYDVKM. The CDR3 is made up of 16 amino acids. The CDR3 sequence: CASSFSPGGTYNEQFF. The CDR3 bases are TGTGCCAGCAGTTTTTCGCCAGGAGGGACCTACAATGAGCAGTTCTTC.

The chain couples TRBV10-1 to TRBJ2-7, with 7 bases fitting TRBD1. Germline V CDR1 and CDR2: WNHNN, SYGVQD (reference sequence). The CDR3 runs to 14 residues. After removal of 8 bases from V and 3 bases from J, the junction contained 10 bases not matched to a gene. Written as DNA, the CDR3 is TGCGCCAGCTTCAGGGGGAACAGGGGCTACGAGCAGTACTTC. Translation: CASFRGNRGYEQYF.

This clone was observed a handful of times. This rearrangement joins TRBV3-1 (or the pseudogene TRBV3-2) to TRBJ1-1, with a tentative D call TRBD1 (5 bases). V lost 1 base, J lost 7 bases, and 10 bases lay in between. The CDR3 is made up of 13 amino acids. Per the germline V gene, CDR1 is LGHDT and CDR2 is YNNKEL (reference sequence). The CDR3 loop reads CASSQVRGLEAFF. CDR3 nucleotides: TGTGCCAGCAGCCAAGTTAGGGGTCTTGAAGCTTTCTTT.

CDR3 in DNA: TGTGCCAGCATTGGACAGGCGGGTACTGAAGCTTTCTTT. It specifies CASIGQAGTEAFF. V is TRBV2 and J is TRBJ1-1; 7 bases are shared with TRBD1. Germline V CDR1 and CDR2: SNHLY, FYNNEI. This CDR3 spans 13 amino acids. The junction had 7 bases not matched to a gene; V was cut back by 7 bases and J by 5 bases.

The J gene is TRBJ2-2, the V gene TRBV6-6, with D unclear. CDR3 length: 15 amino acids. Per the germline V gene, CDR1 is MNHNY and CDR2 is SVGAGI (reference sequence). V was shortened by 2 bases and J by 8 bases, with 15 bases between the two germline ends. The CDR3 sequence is CASSYTEPPSGELFF. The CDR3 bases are TGTGCCAGCAGTTACACGGAGCCTCCGTCGGGGGAGCTGTTTTTT.

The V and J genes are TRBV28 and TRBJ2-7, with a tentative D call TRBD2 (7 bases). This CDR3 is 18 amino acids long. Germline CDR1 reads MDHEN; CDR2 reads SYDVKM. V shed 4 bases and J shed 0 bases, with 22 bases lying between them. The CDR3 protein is CASSSSRVRGGSSYEQYF. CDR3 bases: TGTGCCAGCAGTTCAAGTCGCGTGAGGGGGGGGAGCTCCTACGAGCAGTACTTC.

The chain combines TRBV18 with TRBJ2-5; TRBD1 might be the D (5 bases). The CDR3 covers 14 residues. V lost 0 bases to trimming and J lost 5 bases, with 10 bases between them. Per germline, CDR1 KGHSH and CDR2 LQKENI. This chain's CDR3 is CASSPPPGWETQYF. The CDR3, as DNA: TGTGCCAGCTCACCACCCCCAGGGTGGGAGACCCAGTACTTC.

As DNA, the CDR3 is TGTGCCAGCAGTTTGGTTCCGACAGCCACCTACGAGCAGTACTTC. Translated, it gives CASSLVPTATYEQYF. V and J are TRBV27 and TRBJ2-7; a weak D match, TRBD1 (5 bases). This CDR3 is built from 15 residues. Germline loops: CDR1 MNHEY, CDR2 SMNVEV (reference sequence). V dropped 3 bases and J dropped 2 bases, with 14 bases sitting between them.

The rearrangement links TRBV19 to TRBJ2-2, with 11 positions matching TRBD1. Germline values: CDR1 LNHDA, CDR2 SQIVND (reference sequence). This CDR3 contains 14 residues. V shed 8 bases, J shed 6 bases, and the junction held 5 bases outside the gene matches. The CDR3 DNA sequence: TGTGCCAGTGCGGACAGGGGGCGGGCCGGGGAGCTGTTTTTT. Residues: CASADRGRAGELFF. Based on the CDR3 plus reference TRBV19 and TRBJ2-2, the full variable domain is DGGITQSPKYLFRKEGQNVTLSCEQNLNHDAMYWYRQDPGQGLRLIYYSQIVNDFQKGDIAEGYSVSREKKESFPLTVTSAQKNPTAFYLCASADRGRAGELFFGEGSRLTVL.

The CDR3 DNA reads as TGTGCCAGCAGTCCATTATCCTCGCGGGGGGCGAACACTGAAGCTTTCTTT. This codes for CASSPLSSRGANTEAFF. This rearrangement joins TRBV6-6 to TRBJ1-1, with D possibly being TRBD1 (6 bases). The germline gives CDR1 MNHNY, CDR2 SVGAGI (reference sequence). This CDR3 comprises 17 residues. V lost 5 bases and J 1 base, leaving 20 bases between the germline ends.

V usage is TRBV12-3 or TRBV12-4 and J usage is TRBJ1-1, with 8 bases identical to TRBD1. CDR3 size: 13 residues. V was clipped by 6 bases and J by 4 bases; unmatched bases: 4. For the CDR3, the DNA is TGTGCCAGCAGGGGGACAGGCGGCACTGAAGCTTTCTTT. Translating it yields CASRGTGGTEAFF.

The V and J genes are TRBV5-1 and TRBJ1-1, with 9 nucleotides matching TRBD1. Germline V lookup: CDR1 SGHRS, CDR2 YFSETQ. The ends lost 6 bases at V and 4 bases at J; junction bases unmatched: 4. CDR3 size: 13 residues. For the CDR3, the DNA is TGCGCCAGCAAACAGGGGGCGGCCACTGAAGCTTTCTTT. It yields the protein CASKQGAATEAFF.

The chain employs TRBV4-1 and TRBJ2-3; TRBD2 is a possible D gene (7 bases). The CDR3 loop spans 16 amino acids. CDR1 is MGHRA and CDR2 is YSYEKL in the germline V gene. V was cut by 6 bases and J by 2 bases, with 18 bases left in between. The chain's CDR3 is CASREGGIVSTDTQYF. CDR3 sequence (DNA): TGCGCCAGCAGAGAGGGGGGGATCGTGTCCACAGATACGCAGTATTTT.

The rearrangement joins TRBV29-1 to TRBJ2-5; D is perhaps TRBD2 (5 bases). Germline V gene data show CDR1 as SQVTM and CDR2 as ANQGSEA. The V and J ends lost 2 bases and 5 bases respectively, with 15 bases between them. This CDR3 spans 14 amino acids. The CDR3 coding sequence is TGCAGCGTTGAACCCCAACTAGTACAGGAGACCCAGTACTTC. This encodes CSVEPQLVQETQYF.

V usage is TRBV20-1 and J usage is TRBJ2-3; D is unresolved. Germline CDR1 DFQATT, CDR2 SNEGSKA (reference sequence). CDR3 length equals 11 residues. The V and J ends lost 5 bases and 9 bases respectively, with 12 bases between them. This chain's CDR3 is CSAPSQITQYF. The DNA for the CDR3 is TGCAGTGCTCCATCCCAGATAACGCAGTATTTT.

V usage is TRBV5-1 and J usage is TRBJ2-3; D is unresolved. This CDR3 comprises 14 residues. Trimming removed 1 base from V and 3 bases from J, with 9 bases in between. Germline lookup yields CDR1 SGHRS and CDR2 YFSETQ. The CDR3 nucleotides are TGCGCCAGCAGCTTGAACAGCCCAACAGATACGCAGTATTTT. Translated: CASSLNSPTDTQYF. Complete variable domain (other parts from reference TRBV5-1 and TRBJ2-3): KAGVTQTPRYLIKTRGQQVTLSCSPISGHRSVSWYQQTPGQGLQFLFEYFSETQRNKGNFPGRFSGRQFSNSRSEMNVSTLELGDSALYLCASSLNSPTDTQYFGPGTRLTVL.

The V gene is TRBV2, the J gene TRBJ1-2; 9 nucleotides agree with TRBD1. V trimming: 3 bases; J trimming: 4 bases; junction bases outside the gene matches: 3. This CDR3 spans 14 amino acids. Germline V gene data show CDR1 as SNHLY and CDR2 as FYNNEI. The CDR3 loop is CASSERDRAYGYTF. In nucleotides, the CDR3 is TGTGCCAGCAGTGAGAGGGACAGGGCCTATGGCTACACCTTC.

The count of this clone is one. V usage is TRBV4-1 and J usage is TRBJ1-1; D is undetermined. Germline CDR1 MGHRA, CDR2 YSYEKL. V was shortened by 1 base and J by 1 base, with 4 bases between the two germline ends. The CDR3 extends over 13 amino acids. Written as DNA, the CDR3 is TGCGCCAGCAGCCAAGTAAAGAACACTGAAGCTTTCTTT. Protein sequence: CASSQVKNTEAFF.

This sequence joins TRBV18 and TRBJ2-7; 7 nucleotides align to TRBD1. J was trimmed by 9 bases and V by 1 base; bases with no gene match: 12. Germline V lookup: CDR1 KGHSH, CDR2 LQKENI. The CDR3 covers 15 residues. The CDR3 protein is CASSPQGAPPDGQYF. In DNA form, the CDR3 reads TGTGCCAGCTCACCACAGGGGGCTCCCCCTGACGGGCAGTACTTC.

CDR3 bases: TGTGCCAGCAGCAAATGCCTAGCGGGAGGTTGTGGCACAGATACGCAGTATTTT. The encoded protein is CASSKCLAGGCGTDTQYF. The rearrangement joins TRBV21-1 to TRBJ2-3; the D call in the table, TRBD2, was not verified against the DNA. TRBV21-1 is marked as a pseudogene. The CDR3 loop spans 18 amino acids.